There are many counts of the clone carrying this T cell receptor (beta chain). iRepertoire HTBI primers and Arm-PCR of CDR3 regions built TCR beta libraries. MiXCR, applied by TCRdb to the multiplex PCR reads, yields one record per CDR3 protein. The sample shows hundreds of thousands of distinct CDR3 sequences, 15% to 20% of them seen only once. The time point is: newly diagnosed GD, antithyroid drugs for less than 3 months. The TCR library was prepared using RNA isolated from PBMCs. The CDR3 has 14 amino acids. Germline CDR1 SGHVS, CDR2 FQNEAQ. V gave up 5 bases and J gave up 5 bases; unmatched junction bases: 6. The data are from a study of regulatory T cells in long-lasting Graves disease. These same records also appear under a second study, on T cells in Graves' hyperthyroidism and ophthalmopathy. From that paper: The patients, who ranged from 18 to 65 in age, presented with newly diagnosed hyperthyroidism lasting under 2 months.

The source was peripheral blood mononuclear cells (PBMCs), collected at new diagnosis, from a patient treated with antithyroid drugs. This TCR came from a woman aged 30 to 39 with Graves disease. The chain links TRBV7-8 to TRBJ2-5, with 9 bases aligning to TRBD1. CDR3 sequence: CASSLQGAKETQYF. As DNA, the CDR3 is TGTGCCAGCAGCCTACAGGGGGCCAAGGAGACCCAGTACTTC.